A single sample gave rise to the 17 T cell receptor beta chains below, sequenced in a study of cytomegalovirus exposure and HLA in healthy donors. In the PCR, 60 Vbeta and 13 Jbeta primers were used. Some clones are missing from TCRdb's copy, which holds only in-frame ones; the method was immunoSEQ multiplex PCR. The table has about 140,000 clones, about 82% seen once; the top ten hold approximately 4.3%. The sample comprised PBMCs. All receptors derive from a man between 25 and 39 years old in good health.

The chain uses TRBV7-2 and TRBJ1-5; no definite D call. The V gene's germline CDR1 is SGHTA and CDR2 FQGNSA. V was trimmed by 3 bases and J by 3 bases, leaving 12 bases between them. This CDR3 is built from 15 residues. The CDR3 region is CASSFSATNNQPQHF. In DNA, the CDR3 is TGTGCCAGCAGCTTTTCGGCGACAAACAATCAGCCCCAGCATTTT.

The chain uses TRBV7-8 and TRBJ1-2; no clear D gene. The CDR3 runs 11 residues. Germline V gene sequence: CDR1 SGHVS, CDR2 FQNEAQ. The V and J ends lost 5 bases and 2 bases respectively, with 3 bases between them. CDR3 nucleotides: TGTGCCAGCAGCCAGAACTATGGCTACACCTTC. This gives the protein CASSQNYGYTF. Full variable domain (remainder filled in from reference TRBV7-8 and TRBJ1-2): GAGVSQSPRYKVAKRGQDVALRCDPISGHVSLFWYQQALGQGPEFLTYFQNEAQLDKSGLPSDRFFAERPEGSVSTLKIQRTQQEDSAVYLCASSQNYGYTFGSGTRLTVV.

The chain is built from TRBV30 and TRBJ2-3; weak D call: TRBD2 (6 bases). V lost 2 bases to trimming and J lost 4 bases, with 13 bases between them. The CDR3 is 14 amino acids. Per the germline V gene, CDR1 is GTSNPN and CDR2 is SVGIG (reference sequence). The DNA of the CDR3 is TGTGCCTGGAGTTGGGACTCCCGGGCAGATACGCAGTATTTT. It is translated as CAWSWDSRADTQYF. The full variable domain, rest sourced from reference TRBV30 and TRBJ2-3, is SQTIHQWPATLVQPVGSPLSLECTVEGTSNPNLYWYRQAAGRGLQLLFYSVGIGQISSEVPQNLSASRPQDRQFILSSKKLLLSDSGFYLCAWSWDSRADTQYFGPGTRLTVL.

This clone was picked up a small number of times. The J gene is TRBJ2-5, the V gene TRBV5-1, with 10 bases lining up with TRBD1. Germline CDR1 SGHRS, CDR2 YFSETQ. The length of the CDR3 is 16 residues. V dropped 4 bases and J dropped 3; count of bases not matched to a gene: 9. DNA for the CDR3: TGCGCCAGCAGCAATAGACAGGGGGCGGGTGAAGAGACCCAGTACTTC. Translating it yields CASSNRQGAGEETQYF.

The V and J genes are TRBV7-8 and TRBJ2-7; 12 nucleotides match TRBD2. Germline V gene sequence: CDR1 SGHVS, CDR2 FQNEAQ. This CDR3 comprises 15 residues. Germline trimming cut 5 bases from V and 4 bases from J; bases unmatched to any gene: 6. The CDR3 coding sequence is TGTGCCAGCAGCGCCCGGACTAGCGGGGAGTACGAGCAGTACTTC. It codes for CASSARTSGEYEQYF.

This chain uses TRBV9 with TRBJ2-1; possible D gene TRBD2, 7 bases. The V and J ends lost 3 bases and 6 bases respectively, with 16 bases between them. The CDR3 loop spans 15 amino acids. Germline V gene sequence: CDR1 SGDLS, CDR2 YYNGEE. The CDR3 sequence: CASSAGGRAGNEQFF. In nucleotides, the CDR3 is TGTGCCAGCAGCGCGGGGGGCAGGGCGGGCAATGAGCAGTTCTTC.

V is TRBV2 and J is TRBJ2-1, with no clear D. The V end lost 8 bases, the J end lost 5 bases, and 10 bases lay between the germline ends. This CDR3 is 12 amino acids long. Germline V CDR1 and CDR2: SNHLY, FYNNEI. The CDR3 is CASPGRNNEQFF. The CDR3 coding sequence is TGTGCCAGCCCTGGCCGTAACAATGAGCAGTTCTTC. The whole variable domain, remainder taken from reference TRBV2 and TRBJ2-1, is EPEVTQTPSHQVTQMGQEVILRCVPISNHLYFYWYRQILGQKVEFLVSFYNNEISEKSEIFDDQFSVERPDGSNFTLKIRSTKLEDSAMYFCASPGRNNEQFFGPGTRLTVL.

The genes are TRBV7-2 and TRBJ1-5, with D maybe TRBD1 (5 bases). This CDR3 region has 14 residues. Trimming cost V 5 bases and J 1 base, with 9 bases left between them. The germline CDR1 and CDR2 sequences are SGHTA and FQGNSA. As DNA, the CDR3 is TGTGCCAGCAGCCTGAGACAGAGCAATCAGCCCCAGCATTTT. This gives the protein CASSLRQSNQPQHF.

CDR3 amino acids: CAWSIGEGQPQHF. The CDR3 DNA is TGTGCCTGGAGTATAGGGGAAGGCCAGCCCCAGCATTTT. The V call is TRBV30, the J call TRBJ1-5; TRBD1 is a possible D gene (5 bases). Germline values: CDR1 GTSNPN, CDR2 SVGIG (reference sequence). V shed 2 bases and J shed 7 bases, with 12 bases lying between them. The CDR3 has 13 residues. Complete variable domain (other parts from reference TRBV30 and TRBJ1-5): SQTIHQWPATLVQPVGSPLSLECTVEGTSNPNLYWYRQAAGRGLQLLFYSVGIGQISSEVPQNLSASRPQDRQFILSSKKLLLSDSGFYLCAWSIGEGQPQHFGDGTRLSIL.

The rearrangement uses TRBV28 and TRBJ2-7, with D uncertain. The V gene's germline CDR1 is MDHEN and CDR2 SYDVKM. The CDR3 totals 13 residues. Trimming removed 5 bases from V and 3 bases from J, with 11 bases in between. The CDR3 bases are TGTGCCAGCAGTCCCCCTCCACTCTACGAGCAGTACTTC. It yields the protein CASSPPPLYEQYF.

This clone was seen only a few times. CDR3 residues: CASRRQGGTEAFF. The DNA for the CDR3 is TGTGCCAGCAGGCGACAGGGGGGCACTGAAGCTTTCTTT. The rearrangement joins TRBV25-1 to TRBJ1-1, with 9 bases that match TRBD1. The CDR3 covers 13 residues. The ends lost 6 bases at V and 4 bases at J; junction bases unmatched: 3. Germline-derived CDR1 and CDR2 are MGHDK and SYGVNS. The variable domain in full, completed from reference TRBV25-1 and TRBJ1-1, reads EADIYQTPRYLVIGTGKKITLECSQTMGHDKMYWYQQDPGMELHLIHYSYGVNSTEKGDLSSESTVSRIRTEHFPLTLESARPSHTSQYLCASRRQGGTEAFFGQGTRLTVV.

CDR3 loop: CASSFREPNEQFF. As DNA, the CDR3 is TGTGCCAGCAGTTTTCGGGAGCCGAATGAGCAGTTCTTC. The rearrangement links TRBV28 to TRBJ2-1; D might be TRBD2 (6 bases). Germline V CDR1 and CDR2: MDHEN, SYDVKM. V was trimmed by 3 bases and J by 7 bases, leaving 10 bases between them. CDR3 length equals 13 residues.

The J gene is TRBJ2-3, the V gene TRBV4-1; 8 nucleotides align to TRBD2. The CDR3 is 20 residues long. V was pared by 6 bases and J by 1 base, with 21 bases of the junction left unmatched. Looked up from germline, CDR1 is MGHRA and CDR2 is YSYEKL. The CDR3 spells CASRRLGLGSGTGGTDTQYF. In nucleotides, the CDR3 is TGCGCCAGCAGACGGCTGGGACTAGGCTCGGGAACTGGGGGCACAGATACGCAGTATTTT.

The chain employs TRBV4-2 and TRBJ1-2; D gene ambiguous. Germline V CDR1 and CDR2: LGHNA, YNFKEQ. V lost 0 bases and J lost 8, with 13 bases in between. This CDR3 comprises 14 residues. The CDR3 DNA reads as TGTGCCAGCAGCCAAGATCTAGGTTCCCGGGGCTACACCTTC. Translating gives CASSQDLGSRGYTF.

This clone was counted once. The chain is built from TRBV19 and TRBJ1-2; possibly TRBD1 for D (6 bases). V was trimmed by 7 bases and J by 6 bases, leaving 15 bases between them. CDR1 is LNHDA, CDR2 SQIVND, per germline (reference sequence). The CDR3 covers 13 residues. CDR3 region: CASTSRGFDGYTF. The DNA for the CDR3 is TGTGCCAGTACGTCAAGGGGGTTTGATGGCTACACCTTC.

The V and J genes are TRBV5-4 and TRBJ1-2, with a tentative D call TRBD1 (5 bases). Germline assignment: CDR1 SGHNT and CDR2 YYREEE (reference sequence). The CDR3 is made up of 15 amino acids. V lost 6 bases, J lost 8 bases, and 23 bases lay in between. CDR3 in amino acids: CASTDGGGRIGGYTF. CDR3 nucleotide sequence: TGTGCCAGCACTGACGGGGGGGGACGGATAGGAGGCTACACCTTC.

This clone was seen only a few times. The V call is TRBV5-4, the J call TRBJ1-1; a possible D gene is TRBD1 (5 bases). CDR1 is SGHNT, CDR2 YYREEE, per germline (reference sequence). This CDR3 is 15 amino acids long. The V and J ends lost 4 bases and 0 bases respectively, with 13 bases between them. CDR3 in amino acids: CASSRRGSMNTEAFF. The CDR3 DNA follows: TGTGCCAGCAGCCGGCGGGGGTCCATGAACACTGAAGCTTTCTTT.